These 7 T cell receptor beta chains share one sample of origin, sequenced in a study of siplizumab effects on memory and regulatory T cells. TCRdb keeps only in-frame clones here, not all; method: immunoSEQ multiplex PCR. This sample has over 55,000 clones, with around 78% found just once. The sample was memory CD4+ T cells sorted from blood. The receptors were gathered from a human donor in good health.

This chain uses TRBV7-2 with TRBJ1-3, with D possibly being TRBD1 (6 bases). Germline V lookup: CDR1 SGHTA, CDR2 FQGNSA. The CDR3 sequence is 14 residues long. V lost 5 bases and J lost 2, with 10 bases in between. The chain's CDR3 is CASSVQGTGNTIYF. In nucleotides, the CDR3 is TGTGCCAGCAGCGTCCAGGGGACTGGAAACACCATATATTTT.

The J gene is TRBJ2-7, the V gene TRBV7-8; TRBD1 is a possible D gene (6 bases). Looked up from germline, CDR1 is SGHVS and CDR2 is FQNEAQ. CDR3 size: 13 residues. The ends were cut back, 4 bases at V and 3 bases at J, with 10 bases in the middle. The CDR3 DNA reads as TGTGCCAGCAGCTCAGGACAGAACTACGAGCAGTACTTC. Its protein is CASSSGQNYEQYF.

V usage is TRBV7-2 and J usage is TRBJ2-1, with 9 bases that match TRBD2. V lost 2 bases, J lost 2 bases, and 1 base stayed unmatched. Germline V gene sequence: CDR1 SGHTA, CDR2 FQGNSA. The CDR3 contains 15 residues. The DNA for the CDR3 is TGTGCCAGCAGCTTACAGCGGGAGGCCTACAATGAGCAGTTCTTC. Amino acids: CASSLQREAYNEQFF.

There are many counts of this clone. For the CDR3, the DNA is TGTGCCAGCAGCCAAGGGGACGGTTCCTACGAGCAGTACTTC. Protein: CASSQGDGSYEQYF. The genes are TRBV4-2 and TRBJ2-7; D is tentatively TRBD1 or TRBD2 (5 bases each). Trimming stripped 1 base from V and 1 base from J, with 8 bases between. This CDR3 has 14 residues. The germline V gene encodes CDR1 LGHNA and CDR2 YNFKEQ.

The rearrangement uses TRBV7-9 and TRBJ1-6, with a possible D match to TRBD1 (5 bases). The CDR3 spans 14 residues. The V end was cut by 5 bases, the J end by 9 bases, with 14 bases between. Germline values: CDR1 SEHNR, CDR2 FQNEAQ (reference sequence). In DNA form, the CDR3 reads TGTGCCAGCAGCGTGGCCAACGGGGGTTCACCCCTCCACTTT. Translation gives CASSVANGGSPLHF.

J is TRBJ1-1 and V is TRBV7-8; unclear D gene. Trimming removed 5 bases from V and 6 bases from J, with 16 bases in between. Per the germline V gene, CDR1 is SGHVS and CDR2 is FQNEAQ. This CDR3 region has 14 residues. The CDR3: CASSMPGRIAEAFF. The CDR3 nucleotides read TGTGCCAGCAGCATGCCCGGACGGATCGCTGAAGCTTTCTTT. Filled out from reference TRBV7-8 and TRBJ1-1, the complete variable domain reads GAGVSQSPRYKVAKRGQDVALRCDPISGHVSLFWYQQALGQGPEFLTYFQNEAQLDKSGLPSDRFFAERPEGSVSTLKIQRTQQEDSAVYLCASSMPGRIAEAFFGQGTRLTVV.

V and J are TRBV29-1 and TRBJ2-3; D may be TRBD1 (6 bases). CDR1 and CDR2 (germline): SQVTM, ANQGSEA. This CDR3 is 13 amino acids long. V shed 4 bases and J shed 3 bases, with 11 bases lying between them. The CDR3: CSVAQGQTDTQYF. CDR3 DNA: TGCAGCGTTGCTCAGGGGCAGACAGATACGCAGTATTTT.